These T cell receptor beta chains were read from a single sample in a study of cytomegalovirus exposure and HLA in healthy donors. The table came from immunoSEQ multiplex PCR; TCRdb's copy has only in-frame clones and leaves some out. The sample lists around 150,000 clones, around 75% occurring once. Sequencing was performed on PBMCs. The receptor source for this set is a male donor in good health and CMV-seronegative. The CDR3 runs from the conserved cysteine through the conserved F or W. A D gene is named only where the DNA matches it firmly. Size values are once, few and many counts, or a class for expanded clones, and some rows have none.

v_call: TRBV2
d_call: .
j_call: TRBJ2-2
clone_size: .
cdr3_nt: TGTGCCAGCAGTGAGGGGGGGCGCAACACCGGGGAGCTGTTTTTT
cdr3_aa: CASSEGGRNTGELFF

v_call: TRBV19
d_call: .
j_call: TRBJ1-5
clone_size: .
cdr3_nt: TGTGCCAGTAGTATTAGCGACAGCAATCAGCCCCAGCATTTT
cdr3_aa: CASSISDSNQPQHF

v_call: TRBV6-5
d_call: .
j_call: TRBJ2-7
clone_size: few
cdr3_nt: TGTGCCAGCAGTCCCGGGACACTGATGACCTACGAGCAGTACTTC
cdr3_aa: CASSPGTLMTYEQYF

v_call: TRBV6-5
d_call: .
j_call: TRBJ1-1
clone_size: once
cdr3_nt: TGTGCCAGCAGTCCATTACAGGGTGTGCGCACTGAAGCTTTCTTT
cdr3_aa: CASSPLQGVRTEAFF

v_call: TRBV30
d_call: TRBD1
j_call: TRBJ2-5
clone_size: .
cdr3_nt: TGTGCCTGGAGTGGGGGGACAGGGGAGACCCAGTACTTC
cdr3_aa: CAWSGGTGETQYF

v_call: TRBV5-1
d_call: TRBD2
j_call: TRBJ2-1
clone_size: few
cdr3_nt: TGCGCCAGCAGCTTGAATAGCGGGAGCTCCTACAATGAGCAGTTCTTC
cdr3_aa: CASSLNSGSSYNEQFF

v_call: TRBV6-1
d_call: TRBD1
j_call: TRBJ1-5
clone_size: few
cdr3_nt: TGTGCCAGCACCACCGGGACAGGGGTTAATCAGCCCCAGCATTTT
cdr3_aa: CASTTGTGVNQPQHF

v_call: TRBV6-5
d_call: TRBD1
j_call: TRBJ1-2
clone_size: .
cdr3_nt: TGTGCCAGCAGTTACCCCGGGACAGGGACCCATGGCTACACCTTC
cdr3_aa: CASSYPGTGTHGYTF

v_call: TRBV7-9
d_call: TRBD1
j_call: TRBJ1-6
clone_size: .
cdr3_nt: TGTGCCAGCGACAGGGAGTATTCACCCCTCCACTTT
cdr3_aa: CASDREYSPLHF

v_call: TRBV27
d_call: .
j_call: TRBJ2-3
clone_size: .
cdr3_nt: TGTGCCAGCGGCCCCAGGGGAACACCCACAGATACGCAGTATTTT
cdr3_aa: CASGPRGTPTDTQYF

v_call: TRBV21-1
d_call: .
j_call: TRBJ2-7
clone_size: .
cdr3_nt: TGTGCCAGCAGCTGCCGGGACAGGGTACACGAGCAGTACTTC
cdr3_aa: CASSCRDRVHEQYF

v_call: TRBV4-3
d_call: .
j_call: TRBJ1-4
clone_size: once
cdr3_nt: TGCGCCAGCAGCCCCGTCGGGGGGGAGAATGAAAAACTGTTTTTT
cdr3_aa: CASSPVGGENEKLFF

v_call: TRBV6-5
d_call: .
j_call: TRBJ1-6
clone_size: .
cdr3_nt: TGTGCCAGCGCACAGACGTTCAATAATTCACCCCTCCACTTT
cdr3_aa: CASAQTFNNSPLHF

v_call: TRBV5-6
d_call: TRBD1
j_call: TRBJ2-7
clone_size: .
cdr3_nt: TGTGCCAGCAGCTGGGGACAGGGGGGCGAGCAGTACTTC
cdr3_aa: CASSWGQGGEQYF

v_call: TRBV5-4
d_call: .
j_call: TRBJ2-7
clone_size: .
cdr3_nt: TGTGCCAGCAGCTTGGTGGAGGACTACGAGCAGTACTTC
cdr3_aa: CASSLVEDYEQYF

v_call: TRBV19
d_call: TRBD1
j_call: TRBJ2-3
clone_size: .
cdr3_nt: TGTGCCAGTGGATCGCGACAGGGAACAGATACGCAGTATTTT
cdr3_aa: CASGSRQGTDTQYF

v_call: TRBV12-5
d_call: .
j_call: TRBJ2-4
clone_size: .
cdr3_nt: TGTGCTAGTGGTTTGGTACTAGGGGAGGCGAACATTCAGTACTTC
cdr3_aa: CASGLVLGEANIQYF

v_call: TRBV7-9
d_call: .
j_call: TRBJ2-5
clone_size: .
cdr3_nt: TGTGCCAGCAGCTCTGGGCAGGGGGAGACCCAGTACTTC
cdr3_aa: CASSSGQGETQYF

v_call: TRBV6-1
d_call: .
j_call: TRBJ2-6
clone_size: .
cdr3_nt: TGTGCCAGCAGTGGACAAGACTCTGGGGCCAACGTCCTGACTTTC
cdr3_aa: CASSGQDSGANVLTF

v_call: TRBV19
d_call: TRBD2
j_call: TRBJ2-3
clone_size: .
cdr3_nt: TGTGCCAGTAGCCACGATAGCGGGGCTAGCACAGATACGCAGTATTTT
cdr3_aa: CASSHDSGASTDTQYF

v_call: TRBV5-4
d_call: TRBD2
j_call: TRBJ2-7
clone_size: .
cdr3_nt: TGTGCCAGCAGCGCCAGACTAGCGGGAGGGGACGAGCAGTACTTC
cdr3_aa: CASSARLAGGDEQYF

v_call: TRBV7-9
d_call: .
j_call: TRBJ1-1
clone_size: .
cdr3_nt: TGTGCCAGCGCCTCGTTACAACCCTTGGCTTTCTTT
cdr3_aa: CASASLQPLAFF

v_call: TRBV25-1
d_call: TRBD1
j_call: TRBJ1-2
clone_size: .
cdr3_nt: TGTGCCAGCAGTGAAAGCGAGACAGGGCAGGGCTACACCTTC
cdr3_aa: CASSESETGQGYTF

v_call: TRBV7-2
d_call: TRBD2
j_call: TRBJ2-7
clone_size: .
cdr3_nt: TGTGCCAGCAGCTGGCTAGCGGGAGACTCCTACGAGCAGTACTTC
cdr3_aa: CASSWLAGDSYEQYF

v_call: TRBV5-1
d_call: TRBD1
j_call: TRBJ2-7
clone_size: .
cdr3_nt: TGCGCCAGCAGCCCCGGGACAGGGCCCTACGAGCAGTACTTC
cdr3_aa: CASSPGTGPYEQYF

v_call: TRBV6-8
d_call: .
j_call: TRBJ2-2
clone_size: few
cdr3_nt: TGTGCCAGCAGAAACAGGACCGGGGAGCTGTTTTTT
cdr3_aa: CASRNRTGELFF

v_call: TRBV5-4
d_call: TRBD2
j_call: TRBJ2-7
clone_size: .
cdr3_nt: TGTGCCAGCGGCCGGGGGGGTAGCTCCTACGAGCAGTACTTC
cdr3_aa: CASGRGGSSYEQYF

v_call: TRBV6-1
d_call: .
j_call: TRBJ1-2
clone_size: .
cdr3_nt: TGTGCCAGCAGAGACTCTGGCTACACCTTC
cdr3_aa: CASRDSGYTF

v_call: TRBV6-6
d_call: TRBD1
j_call: TRBJ2-4
clone_size: .
cdr3_nt: TGTGCCAGCAGTCTTGGACAGGGGGATTACATTCAGTACTTC
cdr3_aa: CASSLGQGDYIQYF

v_call: TRBV19
d_call: .
j_call: TRBJ1-2
clone_size: .
cdr3_nt: TGTGCCAGTACTACGGACAGTATGATCTATGGCTACACCTTC
cdr3_aa: CASTTDSMIYGYTF

v_call: TRBV18
d_call: TRBD2
j_call: TRBJ2-7
clone_size: .
cdr3_nt: TGTGCCAGCTCACCGAGTCAGGCTAGCGGGACCTACGAGCAGTACTTC
cdr3_aa: CASSPSQASGTYEQYF

v_call: TRBV5-1
d_call: TRBD1
j_call: TRBJ1-1
clone_size: .
cdr3_nt: TGCGCCAGTCAACACAGGGGATCGGGGACTGAAGCTTTCTTT
cdr3_aa: CASQHRGSGTEAFF

v_call: TRBV5-6
d_call: .
j_call: TRBJ2-1
clone_size: .
cdr3_nt: TGTGCCAGCAGCTTGGATCCGGGAGTGGAGTTCTTC
cdr3_aa: CASSLDPGVEFF

v_call: TRBV5-1
d_call: .
j_call: TRBJ2-4
clone_size: few
cdr3_nt: TGCGCCAGCAGCTCAGGGGATTTTGCCAAAAACATTCAGTACTTC
cdr3_aa: CASSSGDFAKNIQYF

v_call: TRBV19
d_call: TRBD2
j_call: TRBJ2-1
clone_size: .
cdr3_nt: TGTGCCAGTAGTATGGGACTAGCGTACAATGAGCAGTTCTTC
cdr3_aa: CASSMGLAYNEQFF

v_call: TRBV5-1
d_call: .
j_call: TRBJ2-1
clone_size: .
cdr3_nt: TGCGCCAGCAGCCCGACAGCTTATGTAGACAATGAGCAGTTCTTC
cdr3_aa: CASSPTAYVDNEQFF

v_call: TRBV7-2
d_call: .
j_call: TRBJ1-5
clone_size: once
cdr3_nt: TGTGCCAGCAGCTTCGAGTCAGGGCCGGAGCATTTT
cdr3_aa: CASSFESGPEHF

v_call: TRBV6-1
d_call: .
j_call: TRBJ1-4
clone_size: .
cdr3_nt: TGTGCCAGCAGTGAAAGGCTGGGAGGGAAACTGTTTTTT
cdr3_aa: CASSERLGGKLFF

v_call: TRBV19
d_call: TRBD2
j_call: TRBJ2-7
clone_size: .
cdr3_nt: TGTGCCAGTAGTGGCGGGGGACTAGCGGGAGGGCGCGAGCAGTACTTC
cdr3_aa: CASSGGGLAGGREQYF

v_call: TRBV29-1
d_call: .
j_call: TRBJ2-7
clone_size: .
cdr3_nt: TGCAGCGCCTCAATGGACAGTAGCTCCTACGAGCAGTACTTC
cdr3_aa: CSASMDSSSYEQYF

v_call: TRBV18
d_call: .
j_call: TRBJ2-3
clone_size: .
cdr3_nt: TGTGCCAGCTCACCGCCCGGGACAACAGATACGCAGTATTTT
cdr3_aa: CASSPPGTTDTQYF

v_call: TRBV27
d_call: TRBD1
j_call: TRBJ1-5
clone_size: .
cdr3_nt: TGTGCCAGCAGAGACAGGGGCAATCAGCCCCAGCATTTT
cdr3_aa: CASRDRGNQPQHF

v_call: TRBV5-1
d_call: TRBD1
j_call: TRBJ2-2
clone_size: few
cdr3_nt: TGCGCCAGCAGCTTGGGCAGGGGGCAGACCGGGGAGCTGTTTTTT
cdr3_aa: CASSLGRGQTGELFF

v_call: TRBV7-2
d_call: TRBD2
j_call: TRBJ2-7
clone_size: .
cdr3_nt: TGTGCCAGCAGCTTAAGGGATCTGGGCGGGAGGGTCGAGCAGTACTTC
cdr3_aa: CASSLRDLGGRVEQYF

v_call: TRBV18
d_call: TRBD2
j_call: TRBJ2-7
clone_size: .
cdr3_nt: TGTGCCAGCTCACCACCGGGACTAGGAACCTACGAGCAGTACTTC
cdr3_aa: CASSPPGLGTYEQYF

v_call: TRBV5-1
d_call: .
j_call: TRBJ2-1
clone_size: .
cdr3_nt: TGCGCCAGCAGCTTGGCTGGTGGGGAGGCCTACAATGGGCAGTTCTTC
cdr3_aa: CASSLAGGEAYNGQFF

v_call: TRBV29-1
d_call: .
j_call: TRBJ2-3
clone_size: .
cdr3_nt: TGCAGCGTTGAAGATCTTAAAGCAGGGTCAGATACGCAGTATTTT
cdr3_aa: CSVEDLKAGSDTQYF

v_call: TRBV19
d_call: .
j_call: TRBJ1-5
clone_size: once
cdr3_nt: TGTGCCAGTAGTATAGTTCTTGGGGAAGGGGATCAGCCCCAGCATTTT
cdr3_aa: CASSIVLGEGDQPQHF

v_call: TRBV11-2
d_call: .
j_call: TRBJ2-5
clone_size: .
cdr3_nt: TGTGCCAGCAGCGCCCAGGGGGGAGTAGGAGAGACCCAGTACTTC
cdr3_aa: CASSAQGGVGETQYF

v_call: TRBV10-3
d_call: TRBD2
j_call: TRBJ2-5
clone_size: .
cdr3_nt: TGTGCCATCAGCCGGACTAGCGGGGGGGTAGGGGAGACCCAGTACTTC
cdr3_aa: CAISRTSGGVGETQYF

v_call: TRBV4-3
d_call: .
j_call: TRBJ1-2
clone_size: .
cdr3_nt: TGCGCCAGCAGCCGAGACAGCGTAGCTAACTATGGCTACACCTTC
cdr3_aa: CASSRDSVANYGYTF